The source of this TCR beta chain is a study of OX40 agonist ivuxolimab in advanced cancers. Study-level information: Dose-escalation patients had hepatocellular carcinoma, melanoma, renal cell or head and neck cancer. General study results and limits: Relative to CD4+ cells, CD8+ T cells on average had more expanded clones. It was not determined which antigens were specifically recognized by the peripheral T cells that had undergone clonal expansion.

The V end lost 0 bases, the J end lost 9 bases, and 16 bases lay between the germline ends. CDR1 is SGHKS and CDR2 is YYEKEE in the germline V gene (reference sequence). This CDR3 has 15 amino acids. Worth noting for this clone: Antigen specificity is unknown.

Clones were read by immunoSEQ multiplex PCR, and TCRdb kept only the in-frame ones, dropping some. Of fewer than 80,000 clones in the sample, 85% were seen once. The gene calls are TRBV5-5 and TRBJ1-3; a weak D match, TRBD1 (5 bases). The source was CD4+ or CD8+ T cells sorted from blood, collected in a trial of the OX40 agonist ivuxolimab. The source of this sequence is an adult with an advanced solid tumor such as melanoma, head and neck, liver or kidney cancer. CDR3 nucleotide sequence: TGTGCCAGCAGCTTGGCCGCAGGGACCTTCAGCACCATATATTTT. Its protein product is CASSLAAGTFSTIYF.